This T cell receptor beta chain was sequenced in a study of shared clonotypes between healthy human individuals. General observations from the study: Sharing of clonotypes among donors was expected to vary with sequencing depth.

This CDR3 has 17 residues. V lost 1 base to trimming and J lost 4 bases; unmatched junction nucleotides: 7. Germline V gene data show CDR1 as MDHEN and CDR2 as SYDVKM. Naive CD8 cells comprised CD45RO-negative, CCR7-positively selected cells, excluding terminally differentiated effector memory CD45RA+ cells. All of the donors resided in Nashville, Tennessee, and each was a Caucasian adult. Regarding this clone: Its antigen remains unidentified.

The protocol was immunoSEQ multiplex PCR, while the TCRdb copy is restricted to in-frame clones and leaves out a portion. This table holds 650,000 to 800,000 clones, 92% found once. The sample was naive CD8+ T cells sorted from blood. The rearrangement uses TRBV28 and TRBJ1-3; 10 positions agree with TRBD1. The source of this sequence is a man aged 25 to 45 in good health. The CDR3, as DNA: TGTGCCAGCAGTTTATCGGGGACAGGGGTGGTGGGAAACACCATATATTTT. Protein product: CASSLSGTGVVGNTIYF.